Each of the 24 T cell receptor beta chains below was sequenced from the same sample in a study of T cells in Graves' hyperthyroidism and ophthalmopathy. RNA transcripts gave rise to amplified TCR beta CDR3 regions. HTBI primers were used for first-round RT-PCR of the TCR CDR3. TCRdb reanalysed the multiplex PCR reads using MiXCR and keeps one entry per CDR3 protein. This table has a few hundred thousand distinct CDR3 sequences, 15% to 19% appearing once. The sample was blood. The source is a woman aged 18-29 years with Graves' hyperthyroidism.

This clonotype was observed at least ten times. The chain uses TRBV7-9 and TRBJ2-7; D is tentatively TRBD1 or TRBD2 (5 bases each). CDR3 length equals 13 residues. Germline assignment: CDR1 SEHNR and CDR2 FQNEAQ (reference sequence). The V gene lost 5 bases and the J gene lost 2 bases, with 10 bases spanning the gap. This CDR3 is CASSPGSPYEQYF. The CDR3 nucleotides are TGTGCCAGCAGCCCAGGGAGCCCCTACGAGCAGTACTTC.

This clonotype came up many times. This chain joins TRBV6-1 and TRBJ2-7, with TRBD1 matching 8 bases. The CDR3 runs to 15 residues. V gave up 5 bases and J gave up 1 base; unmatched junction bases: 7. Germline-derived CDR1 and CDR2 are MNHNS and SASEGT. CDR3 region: CASSYGGQASYEQYF. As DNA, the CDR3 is TGTGCCAGCAGTTATGGGGGACAGGCTTCCTACGAGCAGTACTTC.

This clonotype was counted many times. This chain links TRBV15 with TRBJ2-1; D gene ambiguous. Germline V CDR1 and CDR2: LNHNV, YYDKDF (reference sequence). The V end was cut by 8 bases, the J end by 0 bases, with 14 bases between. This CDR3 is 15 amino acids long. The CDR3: CATQPTPSSYNEQFF. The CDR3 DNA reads TGTGCCACCCAACCCACTCCCAGCTCCTACAATGAGCAGTTCTTC.

CDR3 in DNA: TGTGCCACTGGGACAGGGCTGGACATTCAGTACTTC. Amino acids: CATGTGLDIQYF. V usage is TRBV19 and J usage is TRBJ2-4, with 9 bases aligning to TRBD1. CDR1 is LNHDA and CDR2 is SQIVND in the germline V gene (reference sequence). The CDR3 runs 12 residues. Trimming cost V 10 bases and J 8 bases; bases outside gene matches: 6.

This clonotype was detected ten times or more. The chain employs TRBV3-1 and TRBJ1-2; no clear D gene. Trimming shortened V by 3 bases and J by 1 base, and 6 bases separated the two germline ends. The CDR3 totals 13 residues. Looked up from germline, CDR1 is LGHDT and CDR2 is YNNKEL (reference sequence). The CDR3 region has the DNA TGTGCCAGCAGCCAGAACAGTAACTATGGCTACACCTTC. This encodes CASSQNSNYGYTF.

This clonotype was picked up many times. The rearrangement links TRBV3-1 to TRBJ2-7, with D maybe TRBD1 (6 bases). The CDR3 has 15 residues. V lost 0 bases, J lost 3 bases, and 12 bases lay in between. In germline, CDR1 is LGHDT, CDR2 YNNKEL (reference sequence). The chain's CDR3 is CASSQDGTSYYEQYF. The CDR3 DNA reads TGTGCCAGCAGCCAAGACGGGACAAGCTACTACGAGCAGTACTTC.

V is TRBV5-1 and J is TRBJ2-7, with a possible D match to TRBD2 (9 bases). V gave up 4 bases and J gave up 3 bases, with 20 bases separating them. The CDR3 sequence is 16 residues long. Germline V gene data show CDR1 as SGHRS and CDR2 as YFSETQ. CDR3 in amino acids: CASSVDRGGGVYEQYF. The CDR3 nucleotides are TGCGCCAGCAGCGTCGACAGGGGCGGGGGGGTCTACGAGCAGTACTTC.

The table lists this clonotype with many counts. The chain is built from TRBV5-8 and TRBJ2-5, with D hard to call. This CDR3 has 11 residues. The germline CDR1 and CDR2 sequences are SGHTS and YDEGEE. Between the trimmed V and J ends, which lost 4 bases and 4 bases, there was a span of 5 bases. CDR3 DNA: TGTGCCAGCAGCCGCCCAGAGACCCAGTACTTC. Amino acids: CASSRPETQYF. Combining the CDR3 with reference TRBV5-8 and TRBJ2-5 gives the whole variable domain EAGVTQSPTHLIKTRGQQATLRCSPISGHTSVYWYQQALGLGLQFLLWYDEGEERNRGNFPPRFSGRQFPNYSSELNVNALELEDSALYLCASSRPETQYFGPGTRLLVL.

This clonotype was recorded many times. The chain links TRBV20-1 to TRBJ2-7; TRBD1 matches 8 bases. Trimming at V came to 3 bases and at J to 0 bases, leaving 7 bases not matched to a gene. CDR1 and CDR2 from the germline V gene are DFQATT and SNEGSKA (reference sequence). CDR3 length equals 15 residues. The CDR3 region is CSARASGGFSYEQYF. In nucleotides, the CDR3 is TGCAGTGCTAGGGCCTCAGGGGGCTTCTCCTACGAGCAGTACTTC.

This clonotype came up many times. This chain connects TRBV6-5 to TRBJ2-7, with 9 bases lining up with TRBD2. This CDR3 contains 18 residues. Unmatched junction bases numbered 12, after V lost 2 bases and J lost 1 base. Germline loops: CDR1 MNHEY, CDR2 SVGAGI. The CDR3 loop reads CASSYKSVYSGGSYEQYF. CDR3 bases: TGTGCCAGCAGTTACAAGTCAGTTTACAGCGGGGGGTCCTACGAGCAGTACTTC.

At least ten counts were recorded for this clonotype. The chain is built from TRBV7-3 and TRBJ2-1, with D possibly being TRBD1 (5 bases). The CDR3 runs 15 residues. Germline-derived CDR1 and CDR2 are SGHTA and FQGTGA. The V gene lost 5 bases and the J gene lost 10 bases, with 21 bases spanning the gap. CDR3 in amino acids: CASSPNVAPSGEQFF. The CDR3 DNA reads TGTGCCAGCAGCCCAAACGTGGCTCCGTCAGGGGAGCAGTTCTTC.

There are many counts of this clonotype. The DNA for the CDR3 is TGTGCCATCAGAGCCTTAGGAACCGGGGAGCTGTTTTTT. It specifies CAIRALGTGELFF. The chain couples TRBV10-3 to TRBJ2-2; D unclear. The CDR3 sequence is 13 residues long. V was pared by 6 bases and J by 5 bases, with 10 bases between. Germline V lookup: CDR1 ENHRY, CDR2 SYGVKD.

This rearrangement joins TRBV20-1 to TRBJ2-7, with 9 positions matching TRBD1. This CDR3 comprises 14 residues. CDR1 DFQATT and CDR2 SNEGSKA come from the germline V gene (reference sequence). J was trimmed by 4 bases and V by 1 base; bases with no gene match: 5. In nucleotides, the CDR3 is TGCAGTGCTAGAGGTGGACAGGGGCGATACGAGCAGTACTTC. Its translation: CSARGGQGRYEQYF.

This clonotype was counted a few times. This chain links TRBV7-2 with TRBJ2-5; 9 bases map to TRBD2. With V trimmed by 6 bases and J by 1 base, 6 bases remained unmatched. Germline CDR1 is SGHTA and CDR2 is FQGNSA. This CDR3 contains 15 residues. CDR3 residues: CASRYSGGFQETQYF. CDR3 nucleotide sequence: TGTGCCAGCAGATATAGCGGGGGATTCCAAGAGACCCAGTACTTC.

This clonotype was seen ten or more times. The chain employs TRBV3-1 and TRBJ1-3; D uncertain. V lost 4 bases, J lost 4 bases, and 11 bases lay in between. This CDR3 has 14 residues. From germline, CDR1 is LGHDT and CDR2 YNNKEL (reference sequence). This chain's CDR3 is CASSRAGFGNTIYF. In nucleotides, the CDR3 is TGTGCCAGCAGCCGCGCCGGTTTCGGAAACACCATATATTTT.

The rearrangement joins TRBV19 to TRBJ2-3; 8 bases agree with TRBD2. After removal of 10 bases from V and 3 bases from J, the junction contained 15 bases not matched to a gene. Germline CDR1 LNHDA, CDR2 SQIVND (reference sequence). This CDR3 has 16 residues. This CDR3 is CATTTSGSSRTDTQYF. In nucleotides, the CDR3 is TGTGCCACTACCACAAGCGGGAGTTCTCGGACAGATACGCAGTATTTT.

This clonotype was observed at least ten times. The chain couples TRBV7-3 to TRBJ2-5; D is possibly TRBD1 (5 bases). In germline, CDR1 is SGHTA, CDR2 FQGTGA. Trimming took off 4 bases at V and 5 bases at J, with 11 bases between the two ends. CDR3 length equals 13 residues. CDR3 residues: CASSSRDLETQYF. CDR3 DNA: TGTGCCAGCAGCTCCAGGGATCTGGAGACCCAGTACTTC.

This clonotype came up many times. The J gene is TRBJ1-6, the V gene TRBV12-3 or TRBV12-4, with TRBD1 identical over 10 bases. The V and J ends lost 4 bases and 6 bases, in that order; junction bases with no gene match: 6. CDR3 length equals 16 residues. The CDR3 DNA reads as TGTGCCAGCAGTTCCCGGGACAGGGGCCTTAATTCACCCCTCCACTTT. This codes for CASSSRDRGLNSPLHF.

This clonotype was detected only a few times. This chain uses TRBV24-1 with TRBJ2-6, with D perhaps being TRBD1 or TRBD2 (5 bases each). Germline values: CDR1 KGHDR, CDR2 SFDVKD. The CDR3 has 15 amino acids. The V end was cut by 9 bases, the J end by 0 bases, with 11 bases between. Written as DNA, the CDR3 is TGTGCCACCCTTGGGACCGGCTCTGGGGCCAACGTCCTGACTTTC. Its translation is CATLGTGSGANVLTF.

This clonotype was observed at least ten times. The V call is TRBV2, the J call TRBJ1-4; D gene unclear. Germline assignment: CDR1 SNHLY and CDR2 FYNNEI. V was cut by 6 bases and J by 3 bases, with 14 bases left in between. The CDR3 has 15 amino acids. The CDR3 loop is CASRQAKSPNEKLFF. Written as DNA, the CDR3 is TGTGCCAGCAGGCAGGCCAAGTCACCTAATGAAAAACTGTTTTTT. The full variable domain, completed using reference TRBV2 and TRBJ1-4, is EPEVTQTPSHQVTQMGQEVILRCVPISNHLYFYWYRQILGQKVEFLVSFYNNEISEKSEIFDDQFSVERPDGSNFTLKIRSTKLEDSAMYFCASRQAKSPNEKLFFGSGTQLSVL.

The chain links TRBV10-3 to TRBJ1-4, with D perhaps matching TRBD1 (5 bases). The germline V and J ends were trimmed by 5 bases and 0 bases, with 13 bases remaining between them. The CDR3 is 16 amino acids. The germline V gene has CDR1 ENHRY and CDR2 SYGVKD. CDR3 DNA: TGTGCCATCAGTCCCCACGGGGGGGCAACTAATGAAAAACTGTTTTTT. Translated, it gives CAISPHGGATNEKLFF.

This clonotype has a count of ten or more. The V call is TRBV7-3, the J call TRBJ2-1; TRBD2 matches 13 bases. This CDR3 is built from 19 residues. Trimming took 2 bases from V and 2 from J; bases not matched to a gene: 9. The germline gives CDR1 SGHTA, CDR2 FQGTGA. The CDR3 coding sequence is TGTGCCAGCAGCTTAGGACCACTAGCGGGAGGGCCAGCCTACAATGAGCAGTTCTTC. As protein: CASSLGPLAGGPAYNEQFF. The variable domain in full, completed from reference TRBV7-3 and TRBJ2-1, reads GAGVSQTPSNKVTEKGKYVELRCDPISGHTALYWYRQSLGQGPEFLIYFQGTGAADDSGLPNDRFFAVRPEGSVSTLKIQRTERGDSAVYLCASSLGPLAGGPAYNEQFFGPGTRLTVL.

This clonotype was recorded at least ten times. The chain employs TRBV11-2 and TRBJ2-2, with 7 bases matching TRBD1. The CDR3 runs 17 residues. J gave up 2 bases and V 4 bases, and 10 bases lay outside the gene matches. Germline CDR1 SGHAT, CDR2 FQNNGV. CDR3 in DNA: TGTGCCAGCAGCTATTACGTCGGGACAGCCAACACCGGGGAGCTGTTTTTT. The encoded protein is CASSYYVGTANTGELFF.

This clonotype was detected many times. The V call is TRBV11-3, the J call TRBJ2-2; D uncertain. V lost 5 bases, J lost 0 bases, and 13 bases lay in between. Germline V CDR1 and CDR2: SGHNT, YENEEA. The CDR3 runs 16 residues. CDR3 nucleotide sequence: TGTGCCAGCAGCCGCCTTTTCAGCCCGAACACCGGGGAGCTGTTTTTT. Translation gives CASSRLFSPNTGELFF.